These T cell receptor beta chains were read from a single sample in a study of T-cell reconstitution after alpha-beta-depleted transplantation in children. TCRdb called the PCR reads again in MiXCR, with one record for every CDR3 protein. The data contain 900,000 or so distinct CDR3 sequences, about 16% of them singletons. The sample here was PBMCs, mostly from graft donor cells, taken 360 days after TCRalphabeta/CD19-depleted stem cell transplant. These receptors all stem from a male patient aged 10 to 17 who had a stem cell transplant for acute lymphoblastic leukemia, so the T cells may come from the graft donor. Each CDR3 is given with its conserved first and last residue. Fields, in order: D gene, J gene, clone size, V gene, CDR3 DNA, CDR3 protein. A D gene is named only where the DNA matches it firmly. Size is omitted from some rows. Given values are once, few, many or a class for expanded clones.

d_gene: -
j_gene: TRBJ1-1
abundance: -
v_gene: TRBV20-1
CDR3nt: TGCAGTGCTAGAGATCCGGGAATGAACACTGAAGCTTTCTTT
CDR3aa: CSARDPGMNTEAFF

d_gene: TRBD2
j_gene: TRBJ2-1
abundance: -
v_gene: TRBV27
CDR3nt: TGTGCCAGCAGTTTACGGACTAGCGGGAGTTTGGGGCCCTACAATGAGCAGTTCTTC
CDR3aa: CASSLRTSGSLGPYNEQFF

d_gene: -
j_gene: TRBJ2-7
abundance: -
v_gene: TRBV28
CDR3nt: TGTGCCAGCAGTTTCCTCGTCTACGAATACGAGCAGTACTTC
CDR3aa: CASSFLVYEYEQYF

d_gene: -
j_gene: TRBJ1-1
abundance: few
v_gene: TRBV4-2
CDR3nt: TGTGCCAGCAGCCAAGAGGGGAGGGTTCTGAACACTGAAGCTTTCTTT
CDR3aa: CASSQEGRVLNTEAFF

d_gene: TRBD2
j_gene: TRBJ2-4
abundance: few
v_gene: TRBV11-2
CDR3nt: TGTGCCAGCAGCTTCACTAGCGAAAACATTCAGTACTTC
CDR3aa: CASSFTSENIQYF

d_gene: -
j_gene: TRBJ2-7
abundance: -
v_gene: TRBV11-2
CDR3nt: TGTGCCAGCAGCTTAGATTACCACGAGCAGTACTTC
CDR3aa: CASSLDYHEQYF

d_gene: -
j_gene: TRBJ1-4
abundance: -
v_gene: TRBV7-6
CDR3nt: TGTGCCAGCAGCCCTGGCGGTGAAAAACTGTTTTTT
CDR3aa: CASSPGGEKLFF

d_gene: TRBD2
j_gene: TRBJ2-5
abundance: few
v_gene: TRBV5-1
CDR3nt: TGCGCCTCCCTAGCGGGAGGGTACCAGTACTTC
CDR3aa: CASLAGGYQYF

d_gene: -
j_gene: TRBJ2-7
abundance: few
v_gene: TRBV27
CDR3nt: TGTGCCTCGGACTTAAGTGAGCAGTACTTC
CDR3aa: CASDLSEQYF

d_gene: -
j_gene: TRBJ2-3
abundance: -
v_gene: TRBV4-2
CDR3nt: TGTGCCAGCAGCCAGCGGCTTTACACAGATACGCAGTATTTT
CDR3aa: CASSQRLYTDTQYF

d_gene: TRBD1
j_gene: TRBJ2-1
abundance: few
v_gene: TRBV7-9
CDR3nt: TGTGCCAGCAGCCGCGCAACAGGGGGCTTTGGTAATGAGCAGTTCTTC
CDR3aa: CASSRATGGFGNEQFF

d_gene: -
j_gene: TRBJ2-5
abundance: few
v_gene: TRBV18
CDR3nt: TGTGCCAGCTCACGCATGAGGGTGGACCAAGAGACCCAGTACTTC
CDR3aa: CASSRMRVDQETQYF

d_gene: -
j_gene: TRBJ1-5
abundance: few
v_gene: TRBV12-5
CDR3nt: TGTGCTAATTGCAGGGGAAGCAATCAGCCCCAGCATTTT
CDR3aa: CANCRGSNQPQHF

d_gene: TRBD2
j_gene: TRBJ2-7
abundance: -
v_gene: TRBV3-1
CDR3nt: TGTGCCAGCAGCCAAGGCGGGAGGGTCTTCTACGAGCAGTACTTC
CDR3aa: CASSQGGRVFYEQYF

d_gene: TRBD2
j_gene: TRBJ2-5
abundance: -
v_gene: TRBV7-9
CDR3nt: TGTGCCAGCAGCCCAACTAGCGTAGAGACCCAGTACTTC
CDR3aa: CASSPTSVETQYF

d_gene: -
j_gene: TRBJ1-1
abundance: few
v_gene: TRBV6-1
CDR3nt: TGTGCCAGCAGCCCCCAGTGGGGGCATACTGAAGCTTTCTTT
CDR3aa: CASSPQWGHTEAFF

d_gene: -
j_gene: TRBJ1-1
abundance: -
v_gene: TRBV5-1
CDR3nt: TGCGCCAGCAGCTTGGGACTGGCCATGAACACTGAAGCTTTCTTT
CDR3aa: CASSLGLAMNTEAFF

d_gene: TRBD1
j_gene: TRBJ2-1
abundance: -
v_gene: TRBV5-1
CDR3nt: TGCGCCAGCAAACAGTGGACAGGGGCCAATGAGCAGTTCTTC
CDR3aa: CASKQWTGANEQFF

d_gene: -
j_gene: TRBJ1-3
abundance: -
v_gene: TRBV11-1
CDR3nt: TGTGCCAGCAGTTTGCAGGGTGCTTTAAAAACCTCTGGAAACACCATATATTTT
CDR3aa: CASSLQGALKTSGNTIYF

d_gene: -
j_gene: TRBJ2-3
abundance: once
v_gene: TRBV4-2
CDR3nt: TGTGCCAGCAGCCACAGGGAGAGCACAGATACGCAGTATTTT
CDR3aa: CASSHRESTDTQYF

d_gene: -
j_gene: TRBJ2-2
abundance: -
v_gene: TRBV5-1
CDR3nt: TGCGCCAGCAGACCCTCTCCTCTAGCGAAGCTCACCGGGGAGCTGTTTTTT
CDR3aa: CASRPSPLAKLTGELFF

d_gene: TRBD2
j_gene: TRBJ2-5
abundance: -
v_gene: TRBV2
CDR3nt: TGTGCCAGCAGCCGCGGACTAGCGGGATTAGAGACCCAGTACTTC
CDR3aa: CASSRGLAGLETQYF

d_gene: -
j_gene: TRBJ2-7
abundance: -
v_gene: TRBV2
CDR3nt: TGTGCCAGCAGGGATATGAGATGGGAGGCAACCTACGAGCAGTACTTC
CDR3aa: CASRDMRWEATYEQYF

d_gene: TRBD2
j_gene: TRBJ2-1
abundance: -
v_gene: TRBV24-1
CDR3nt: TGTGCCACCAGTGATTTTGGGACTAGCGGGAGGGGCCCGTCTTACAATGAGCAGTTCTTC
CDR3aa: CATSDFGTSGRGPSYNEQFF

d_gene: TRBD1
j_gene: TRBJ2-1
abundance: -
v_gene: TRBV4-1
CDR3nt: TGCGCCAGCAGCCAAGAGTGGGCCTCCGGGACAGGGTATGGGAAGGAGCAGTTCTTC
CDR3aa: CASSQEWASGTGYGKEQFF

d_gene: -
j_gene: TRBJ2-2
abundance: few
v_gene: TRBV10-3
CDR3nt: TGTGCCATCAGTGAAGAAGGGCGCCAGTCCGGGGAGCTGTTTTTT
CDR3aa: CAISEEGRQSGELFF

d_gene: -
j_gene: TRBJ2-7
abundance: -
v_gene: TRBV10-3
CDR3nt: TGTGCCATCAGTGAGGGTCCCAGGGAGAGCGAGCAGTACTTC
CDR3aa: CAISEGPRESEQYF

d_gene: TRBD1
j_gene: TRBJ2-7
abundance: -
v_gene: TRBV3-1
CDR3nt: TGTGCCAGCAGCCCAACATACCGGGACAGGGGGCACCCCTACGAGCAGTACTTC
CDR3aa: CASSPTYRDRGHPYEQYF

d_gene: -
j_gene: TRBJ2-6
abundance: -
v_gene: TRBV3-1
CDR3nt: TGTGCCAGCAGCCAAGGGGACACCCTCTCTGGGGCCAACGTCCTGACTTTC
CDR3aa: CASSQGDTLSGANVLTF

d_gene: TRBD2
j_gene: TRBJ2-7
abundance: -
v_gene: TRBV4-2
CDR3nt: TGTGCCAGCAGCCGAGGATATGGGACTAGAAGTTTAAGGGCTCATTCCTACGAGCAGTACTTC
CDR3aa: CASSRGYGTRSLRAHSYEQYF

d_gene: TRBD2
j_gene: TRBJ2-3
abundance: once
v_gene: TRBV29-1
CDR3nt: TGCAGCTCTACCGGGCTAGCGGGAGGGACAGATACGCAGTATTTT
CDR3aa: CSSTGLAGGTDTQYF

d_gene: TRBD1
j_gene: TRBJ2-6
abundance: -
v_gene: TRBV6-1
CDR3nt: TGTGCCAGCAGAAGACAGGGGGCGTCGTCTGGGGCCAACGTCCTGACTTTC
CDR3aa: CASRRQGASSGANVLTF